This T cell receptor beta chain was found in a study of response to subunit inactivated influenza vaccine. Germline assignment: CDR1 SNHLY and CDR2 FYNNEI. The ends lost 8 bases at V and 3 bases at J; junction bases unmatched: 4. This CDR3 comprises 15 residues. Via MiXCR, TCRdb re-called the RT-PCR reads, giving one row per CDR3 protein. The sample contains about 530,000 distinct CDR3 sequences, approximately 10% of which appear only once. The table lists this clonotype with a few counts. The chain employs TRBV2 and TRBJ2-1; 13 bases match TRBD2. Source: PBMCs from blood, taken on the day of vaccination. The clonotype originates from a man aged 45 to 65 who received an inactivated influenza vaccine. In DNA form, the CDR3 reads TGTGCCAGCGCGAGGACTAGCGGGGGCTACAATGAGCAGTTCTTC. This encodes CASARTSGGYNEQFF.